What follows are 3 T cell receptor beta chains derived from one specimen sequenced in a study of cytomegalovirus exposure and HLA in healthy donors. PCR primers comprised 60 Vbeta and 13 Jbeta primers. The method was immunoSEQ multiplex PCR; TCRdb's version includes in-frame clones alone and lacks a portion of them. The table records 65,000 to 100,000 clones, roughly 74% of them present only once. Source material: PBMCs. The receptors shown here come from a man aged 35 to 55 in good health and CMV-seronegative.

The chain has TRBV9 and TRBJ1-2, with 7 bases identical to TRBD1. V shed 2 bases, J shed 6 bases, and the junction held 10 bases outside the gene matches. The CDR3 is 15 residues long. The germline gives CDR1 SGDLS, CDR2 YYNGEE. The CDR3 protein is CASSVKTGQVDGYTF. The CDR3, as DNA: TGTGCCAGCAGCGTTAAGACAGGGCAGGTCGATGGCTACACCTTC. Based on the CDR3 plus reference TRBV9 and TRBJ1-2, the full variable domain is DSGVTQTPKHLITATGQRVTLRCSPRSGDLSVYWYQQSLDQGLQFLIQYYNGEERAKGNILERFSAQQFPDLHSELNLSSLELGDSALYFCASSVKTGQVDGYTFGSGTRLTVV.

There are a few counts of this clone. This chain connects TRBV5-1 to TRBJ2-3, with 9 bases fitting TRBD2. V was clipped by 0 bases and J by 0 bases; unmatched bases: 2. CDR1 and CDR2 (germline): SGHRS, YFSETQ. The length of the CDR3 is 16 residues. The CDR3 DNA is TGCGCCAGCAGCTTGGGGACTAGCGTGAGCACAGATACGCAGTATTTT. Translation gives CASSLGTSVSTDTQYF.

The table lists this clone with a count of one. This chain joins TRBV5-1 and TRBJ2-1, with 16 bases aligning to TRBD2. Germline-derived CDR1 and CDR2 are SGHRS and YFSETQ. The CDR3 loop spans 17 amino acids. V shed 4 bases and J 6 bases; nucleotides not matched to a gene: 7. This CDR3 reads CASSTGLAGGRGNEQFF. For the CDR3, the DNA is TGCGCCAGCAGCACGGGACTAGCGGGGGGGCGGGGCAATGAGCAGTTCTTC.